Each of the 10 T cell receptor beta chains below was sequenced from the same sample in a study of cytomegalovirus exposure and HLA in healthy donors listed by TCRdb under 2017. Receptors were amplified or captured by the immunoSEQ multiplex PCR assay. This immuneACCESS table, as held by TCRdb, lists in-frame sequences with V and J called but not all clones. Of the missing ones, under half trace to an unresolved V gene in checked studies; the others have no known cause. This sample lists fewer than 200,000 clones; 85% were detected once. The top ten clones comprise approximately 15% of the sample. The sequencing sample was made of PBMCs. Every receptor here comes from a man between 18 and 29 years old in good health and CMV-seropositive.

This chain uses TRBV2 with TRBJ1-5; 7 bases match TRBD1. There are 14 residues in the CDR3. With 4 bases clipped from V and 4 bases from J, the junction kept 4 bases outside the gene matches. Germline values: CDR1 SNHLY, CDR2 FYNNEI. The CDR3 here is CASSGGQVNQPQHF. CDR3 in DNA: TGTGCCAGCAGTGGCGGACAGGTTAATCAGCCCCAGCATTTT.

The V and J genes are TRBV2 and TRBJ2-2, with TRBD2 matching over 10 bases. CDR1 and CDR2 (germline): SNHLY, FYNNEI. The CDR3 consists of 19 residues. V was clipped by 5 bases and J by 1 base; unmatched bases: 13. This chain's CDR3 is CASSNGLSGGAGNTGELFF. CDR3 nucleotides: TGTGCCAGCAGTAACGGACTAAGCGGGGGGGCGGGGAACACCGGGGAGCTGTTTTTT.

The J gene is TRBJ2-1, the V gene TRBV6-1; 7 bases are shared with TRBD1. The CDR3 loop spans 15 amino acids. V dropped 1 base and J dropped 0; count of bases not matched to a gene: 0. Looked up from germline, CDR1 is MNHNS and CDR2 is SASEGT. In DNA form, the CDR3 reads TGTGCCAGCAGTGAAGGGACAGGCTCCTACAATGAGCAGTTCTTC. Its protein product is CASSEGTGSYNEQFF.

The rearrangement links TRBV7-9 to TRBJ1-4; perhaps TRBD1 as D (6 bases). CDR3 length: 16 amino acids. The germline V and J ends were trimmed by 5 bases and 8 bases, with 21 bases remaining between them. Germline CDR1 is SEHNR and CDR2 is FQNEAQ (reference sequence). This CDR3 reads CASSLRPQGPREKLFF. The CDR3 DNA reads as TGTGCCAGCAGCCTAAGGCCTCAGGGGCCGAGGGAAAAACTGTTTTTT.

The J gene is TRBJ2-7, the V gene TRBV28; possible D gene TRBD1, 6 bases. Germline V gene sequence: CDR1 MDHEN, CDR2 SYDVKM. V was shortened by 3 bases and J by 4 bases, with 13 bases between the two germline ends. The CDR3 runs 14 residues. The CDR3 DNA is TGTGCCAGCAGTTTGCGGACAGCCTCGTACGAGCAGTACTTC. Translating gives CASSLRTASYEQYF.

A word on this clone: Its ends do not fully match the called genes, so a read error is possible. V is TRBV4-1 and J is TRBJ2-7; TRBD2 matches at 11 bases. This CDR3 region has 14 residues. Germline loops: CDR1 MGHRA, CDR2 YSYEKL. Written as DNA, the CDR3 is TGCGCCAGCAGCCAAGGGCTACTAGCGGGGGCCCAATCCTTC. This translates into CASSQGLLAGAQSF.

This chain joins TRBV4-1 and TRBJ1-2; 9 bases align to TRBD1. The junction had 12 bases not matched to a gene; V was cut back by 0 bases and J by 7 bases. This CDR3 has 17 amino acids. Germline CDR1 reads MGHRA; CDR2 reads YSYEKL. CDR3 protein: CASSQEPWDRALGGYTF. The CDR3 nucleotides are TGCGCCAGCAGCCAAGAGCCCTGGGACAGGGCATTGGGTGGCTACACCTTC.

The chain is built from TRBV30 and TRBJ2-5, with unresolved D. Deletions cut 0 bases from V and 4 bases from J, with 3 bases between. Germline V gene sequence: CDR1 GTSNPN, CDR2 SVGIG (reference sequence). This CDR3 spans 11 amino acids. CDR3 amino acids: CAWSVSETQYF. The CDR3 DNA is TGTGCCTGGAGTGTCTCAGAGACCCAGTACTTC.

The genes are TRBV5-1 and TRBJ2-5; possible D gene TRBD2, 6 bases. Per the germline V gene, CDR1 is SGHRS and CDR2 is YFSETQ. The CDR3 length is 14 residues. Trimming left V 5 bases short and J 4 bases short, with 15 bases between. The CDR3 sequence is CASRLGSGAETQYF. As DNA, the CDR3 is TGCGCCAGCAGACTCGGGAGTGGGGCAGAGACCCAGTACTTC.

The chain combines TRBV4-2 with TRBJ2-1; TRBD2 is a possible D gene (6 bases). The CDR3 runs 15 residues. CDR1 is LGHNA and CDR2 is YNFKEQ in the germline V gene. Trimming cost V 2 bases and J 6 bases, with 14 bases left between them. The CDR3 sequence is CASSQTGTGGNEQFF. CDR3 coding DNA: TGTGCCAGCAGCCAAACCGGGACTGGGGGCAATGAGCAGTTCTTC.